The TCR beta chain under discussion was sequenced for a study of HIV-infected patients and healthy controls. The repertoire came from unfractionated whole blood and reflected all unsorted peripheral T cells. This clonotype was seen repeatedly, ten times or more. The antigen is undetermined. Study-wide results and caveats: Compared with controls, mean Gini indices were significantly raised in HIV-infected repertoires, possibly indicating oligoclonality.

About 450 ng RNA was reverse transcribed with alpha and beta constant-region primers. Alpha and beta chain libraries were made separately by chain-specific third strand synthesis with multiplexing indices. One entry per CDR3 protein results from TCRdb running MiXCR on the 5' RACE reads. The table has approximately 17,000 distinct CDR3 sequences, 9.4% seen once. Germline trimming cut 0 bases from V and 4 bases from J; bases unmatched to any gene: 5. CDR1 and CDR2 (germline): SGHRS, YFSETQ. The CDR3 is made up of 15 amino acids. The clonotype comes from an adult in good health. The sample was blood. The rearrangement uses TRBV5-1 and TRBJ2-5; 8 positions match TRBD2. CDR3 region: CASSLGQTSVETQYF. As DNA, the CDR3 is TGCGCCAGCAGCTTGGGTCAGACTAGCGTAGAGACCCAGTACTTC.